This T cell receptor beta chain was recovered during a study of cytomegalovirus exposure and HLA in healthy donors. The study's findings and limits: Cytomegalovirus-associated status was assigned to about 150 TCR beta chains. Published work reported that the classifier diagnosed cytomegalovirus status with high specificity and sensitivity. A subsequent analysis found that TCR clusters from the first cohort also tended to co-occur in the approximately 130 validation repertoires, with about 94% of cluster scores above 0. TCR sequences were mostly rare, though some public TCRs occurred in many donors.

Turning to this clone: Its antigen is unidentified. The sample has other DNA sequences that encode this CDR3 too.

Sequenced by immunoSEQ multiplex PCR; TCRdb stores in-frame clones only, minus some. The sample consists of some 170,000 clones, more than 70% of them appearing once. V dropped 1 base and J dropped 2 bases, with 7 bases sitting between them. The CDR3 is made up of 14 amino acids. The germline V gene encodes CDR1 MGHRA and CDR2 YSYEKL. The rearrangement joins TRBV4-1 to TRBJ2-3; tentatively, D is TRBD2 (5 bases). Sequenced input: PBMCs. This sequence was found in a young man in good health and CMV-seropositive. The CDR3 DNA reads TGCGCCAGCAGCCAAGGAGGGTACACAGATACGCAGTATTTT. Translation: CASSQGGYTDTQYF.